What follows is one T cell receptor (beta chain) and its context. What it binds is unknown. This sample was included in a study of cytomegalovirus exposure and HLA in healthy donors. General study results and limits: While the bulk of TCR sequences proved rare, some public TCRs turned up in many donors.

The PCR used 60 Vbeta and 13 Jbeta primers. Some clones are missing from TCRdb's copy, which holds only in-frame ones; the method was immunoSEQ multiplex PCR. The table includes under 130,000 clones, approximately 11% detected once. CDR3 length equals 16 residues. Between the trimmed V and J ends, which lost 3 bases and 2 bases, there was a span of 16 bases. Germline V gene data show CDR1 as MGHDK and CDR2 as SYGVNS. The sequenced sample consisted of PBMCs. The chain couples TRBV25-1 to TRBJ2-5, with D maybe TRBD1 (6 bases). The sequence derives from a man aged 40-49 years in good health and CMV-seropositive. In DNA, the CDR3 is TGTGCCAGCAGTGATTGGCAGGGGAGAGGTCAAGAGACCCAGTACTTC. This translates into CASSDWQGRGQETQYF.